The text below deals with one TCR beta chain. These data belong to a study of blood T cell repertoires in COVID-19. As for the study in general: Samples taken during acute and convalescent COVID-19 were collected in the United States, Italy and Spain. Sample material is recorded as cDNA or gDNA derived from T cells, B-cell-depleted T cells, or PBMCs.

The repertoire was sequenced with immunoSEQ multiplex PCR; TCRdb's copy has only in-frame clones and lacks some. The repertoire includes over 200,000 clones, 85% to 90% of them detected once, and approximately 1.5% sits in the top ten. This TCR was recovered from a man in his late teens or twenties with active or convalescent COVID-19. Sequencing was performed on peripheral blood.

Here the CDR3 reads CASSQGGVGANVLTF. CDR3 DNA sequence: TGTGCCAGCAGCCAAGGGGGGGTAGGGGCCAACGTCCTGACTTTC. The chain is built from TRBV3-1 (or the pseudogene TRBV3-2) and TRBJ2-6, with D possibly being TRBD2 (6 bases). The V gene lost 1 base and the J gene lost 4 bases, with 8 bases spanning the gap. The CDR3 consists of 15 residues. Germline V gene lookup returns CDR1 LGHDT and CDR2 YNNKEL (reference sequence).